These T cell receptor beta chains were read from a single sample in a study of blood T cells in healthy people across ages. TCRdb itself ran the 5' RACE reads through MiXCR, one entry per CDR3 protein. The sample has over a million distinct CDR3 sequences; about 45% are singletons. The sequenced sample was blood. These TCRs come from a woman younger than 35 in good health. Each CDR3 is given with its conserved first and last residue. The D gene is left open where the match is weak. Expanded clones are given a class, and other clones once, few, many or no size at all.

TRBJ1-2	TRBV18	once	TRBD1	TGTGCCAGCTCACCAGGGGACAGTCCAACCTACTATGGCTACACCTTC	CASSPGDSPTYYGYTF
TRBJ2-1	TRBV7-3	.	.	TGTGCCAGCAGCTTAAGGAGGCAGGGGAATCACAATGAGCAGTTCTTC	CASSLRRQGNHNEQFF
TRBJ1-2	TRBV4-1	few	.	TGCGCCAGCAGCCTCCTGGTGGGACAACAAATGAACGGCTACACCTTC	CASSLLVGQQMNGYTF
TRBJ1-6	TRBV20-1	.	TRBD1	TGCAGTGCTAGGGACAGGGACTCCTATAATTCACCCCTCCACTTT	CSARDRDSYNSPLHF
TRBJ1-4	TRBV7-9	.	TRBD1	TGTGCCAGCAGCCCCCTGGACAGGGAGGATGAAAAACTGTTTTTT	CASSPLDREDEKLFF
TRBJ2-5	TRBV11-2	.	.	TGTGCCAGCAGCTTAGATCGGGCCATAGAGACCCAGTACTTC	CASSLDRAIETQYF
TRBJ1-5	TRBV4-1	.	TRBD1	TGCGCCAGCAGCCAAGAGGACAGGGGGCGCGGCAATCAGCCCCAGCATTTT	CASSQEDRGRGNQPQHF
TRBJ2-5	TRBV5-1	.	.	TGCGCCAGCAGCTTGGGCTTGCTCTCCGTCGAGACCCAGTACTTC	CASSLGLLSVETQYF
TRBJ2-1	TRBV29-1	.	TRBD2	TGCAGCGATATAGCGGGAGGCTTGTACGATGAGCAGTTCTTC	CSDIAGGLYDEQFF
TRBJ2-3	TRBV4-3	.	TRBD2	TGCGCCAGCAGCCAAACTACTAGCGGGGGGCTCCTTAGCACAGATACGCAGTATTTT	CASSQTTSGGLLSTDTQYF
TRBJ1-4	TRBV20-1	.	.	TGCAGTGCTAGAGACCACAGGAGAGATAATGAAAAACTGTTTTTT	CSARDHRRDNEKLFF
TRBJ1-5	TRBV4-1	.	.	TGCGCCAGCAGCCAAGTTTCTGGGGATAGCAATCGGCCCCAGCATTTT	CASSQVSGDSNRPQHF
TRBJ2-7	TRBV25-1	.	.	TGTGCCAGCGGAACCACTACAGGGTGGAAGTACGAGCAGTACTTC	CASGTTTGWKYEQYF
TRBJ1-2	TRBV3-1	.	.	TGTGCCAGCAGCCCCTCGGACGCCAGTAACTATGGCTACACCTTC	CASSPSDASNYGYTF
TRBJ1-5	TRBV27	few	.	TGTGCCAGCAGTCCCGCCCGAGGACAGCCCCAGCATTTT	CASSPARGQPQHF
TRBJ2-7	TRBV12-3/TRBV12-4	.	.	TGTGCCAGCAGTCCCCTATCCTTGAAGCAGTACTTC	CASSPLSLKQYF
TRBJ2-1	TRBV29-1	once	.	TGCAGCGTTGAGGTGGGGGGTCCCTTCCACGAGCAGTTCTTC	CSVEVGGPFHEQFF
TRBJ1-2	TRBV20-1	many	.	TGCAGTGCTCGTACCGGGAGTAATCATGGCTACACCTTC	CSARTGSNHGYTF
TRBJ2-4	TRBV20-1	.	TRBD2	TGCAGTGCTTCCAAATCTACTGCGGGGGTCAACATTCAGTACTTC	CSASKSTAGVNIQYF
TRBJ1-1	TRBV6-5	.	.	TGTGCCAGTAGTTACGAGCTGAACACTGAAGCTTTCTTT	CASSYELNTEAFF
TRBJ2-7	TRBV20-1	few	TRBD1	TGCAGTGCTACCGATTCCGGGACAGGGAACGACGAGCAGTACTTC	CSATDSGTGNDEQYF
TRBJ1-1	TRBV5-1	few	.	TGCGCCAGCAGCTTGGAGGGAGGGGCTGAAGCTTTCTTT	CASSLEGGAEAFF
TRBJ2-1	TRBV29-1	.	.	TGCAGCCTCCCAGCGGGTAATGAGCAGTTCTTC	CSLPAGNEQFF
TRBJ2-3	TRBV2	few	.	TGTGCCAGCATTCTGGACAGAGTCACAGATACGCAGTATTTT	CASILDRVTDTQYF
TRBJ2-7	TRBV28	.	TRBD1	TGTGCCAGCGGGACAGACTACCTCAGCTCCTACGAGCAGTACTTC	CASGTDYLSSYEQYF
TRBJ2-1	TRBV20-1	few	.	TGCAGTGCCGTCGACCAAGGCACAGGTAGCTGGCGAAATGAGCAGTTCTTC	CSAVDQGTGSWRNEQFF
TRBJ1-2	TRBV30	.	.	TGTGCCTGGGAGGGTCCCTATGGGGGCTACACCTTC	CAWEGPYGGYTF
TRBJ1-2	TRBV20-1	.	TRBD1	TGCAGTGCTAGAGATAGAGGGGGTAGGGACAGGGTCTATGGCTACACCTTC	CSARDRGGRDRVYGYTF
TRBJ1-2	TRBV20-1	few	.	TGCAGTGCTAGAGTCCCCTCTGGCTATGGCTACACCTTC	CSARVPSGYGYTF
TRBJ1-1	TRBV7-9	.	.	TGTGCCAGCAGCTTAGTAGTAGGGAGTACTGAAGCTTTCTTT	CASSLVVGSTEAFF
TRBJ1-5	TRBV18	.	.	TGTGCCAGCTCGGGTGGGACATTAAGCAATCAGCCCCAGCATTTT	CASSGGTLSNQPQHF
TRBJ2-1	TRBV21-1	.	.	TGTGTGCAAGAAAGCCAGAGCTCCTACAATGAGCAGTTCTTC	CVQESQSSYNEQFF
TRBJ1-1	TRBV18	.	.	TGTGCCAGCTCACTTCAATCGGACGCCTTGAAAGCTTTCTTT	CASSLQSDALKAFF
TRBJ2-5	TRBV20-1	once	.	TGCAGTGCTAGATTAATAGCGACCCAAGAGACCCAGTACTTC	CSARLIATQETQYF
TRBJ1-3	TRBV12-3/TRBV12-4	.	.	TGTGCCAGCAGTTTAGGGCGGCAGACCTCTGGAAACACCATATATTTT	CASSLGRQTSGNTIYF
TRBJ2-7	TRBV9	once	.	TGTGCCAGCAGCCGACTCGACGGACGCTCCTACGAGCAGTACTTC	CASSRLDGRSYEQYF
TRBJ2-2	TRBV19	.	TRBD1	TGTGCCAGTAGTCAAGACAGGGCTTCGGGCACCGGGGAGCTGTTTTTT	CASSQDRASGTGELFF
TRBJ1-1	TRBV7-2	many	.	TGCGCCAGCAGCTTGCGGGGTAGAACTGAAGCTTTCTTT	CASSLRGRTEAFF
TRBJ2-2	TRBV6-6	.	.	TGTGCCAGCGGTTACGGAGCGGCCGGGGGGGAGCTGTTTTTT	CASGYGAAGGELFF
TRBJ2-3	TRBV5-1	.	.	TGCGCCAGCAGCACGGGGACTTCCTGGGTCGTAGATACGCAGTATTTT	CASSTGTSWVVDTQYF
TRBJ2-7	TRBV7-2	.	.	TGTGCCAGCAGAGAGCAGGGTTGGGGCGAGCAGTACTTC	CASREQGWGEQYF
TRBJ2-4	TRBV7-2	.	.	TGTGCCAGCAGCTTAGATTCCAGTGGGGGGAACATTCAGTACTTC	CASSLDSSGGNIQYF
TRBJ1-1	TRBV6-2/TRBV6-3	.	TRBD1	TGTGCCAGCAGAGCCAGGGGGCCCACTGAAGCTTTCTTT	CASRARGPTEAFF
TRBJ2-2	TRBV24-1	.	TRBD2	TGTGCCACCAGTGCAAGCGGGGCTACCGGGGAGCTGTTTTTT	CATSASGATGELFF
TRBJ1-5	TRBV25-1	few	.	TGTGCCAGCAACGAGGGGGATAGCAATCAGCCCCAGCATTTT	CASNEGDSNQPQHF
TRBJ2-7	TRBV20-1	few	.	TGCAGTGCGAGCTGGGGTGACGAGCAGTACTTC	CSASWGDEQYF
TRBJ1-1	TRBV6-2/TRBV6-3	.	.	TGTGCCAGCACCCAGGGGTTGGGTGAAGCTTTCTTT	CASTQGLGEAFF
TRBJ1-1	TRBV4-1	few	.	TGCGCCAGCAGCCAAGAAGGGAAGGGGAACACTGAAGCTTTCTTT	CASSQEGKGNTEAFF
TRBJ1-4	TRBV5-6	few	TRBD1	TGTGCCAGCAGCTCCCGACAGGGGACAACTAATGAAAAACTGTTTTTT	CASSSRQGTTNEKLFF
TRBJ1-2	TRBV4-2	.	TRBD1	TGTGCCAGCAGCCAATATCGACAGGGGGCGAATGGCTACACCTTC	CASSQYRQGANGYTF
TRBJ2-2	TRBV5-5	few	.	TGTGCCAGCAGCGACTTGGAGAACCTTGAGGACACCGGGGAGCTGTTTTTT	CASSDLENLEDTGELFF
TRBJ2-7	TRBV12-3/TRBV12-4	few	.	TGTGCCAGCAGCCCCGGGGAATCCGGCTACGAGCAGTACTTC	CASSPGESGYEQYF
TRBJ1-2	TRBV27	few	TRBD1	TGTGCCAGCCGAATTGGCGGGACAGGGATCTATGGCTACACCTTC	CASRIGGTGIYGYTF
TRBJ1-5	TRBV24-1	.	.	TGTGCCACCAGTGAGCTCAATGGCAATCAGCCCCAGCATTTT	CATSELNGNQPQHF
TRBJ2-1	TRBV28	.	.	TGTGCCAGCAGTATCTCCGGCAGATACAATGAGCAGTTCTTC	CASSISGRYNEQFF
TRBJ2-1	TRBV9	.	.	TGTGCCAGCAGTGCTTACGGGGCCTCATACAATGAGCAGTTCTTC	CASSAYGASYNEQFF